These 23 T cell receptor beta chains originate from one sample sequenced in a study of shared clonotypes between healthy human individuals. Method: immunoSEQ multiplex PCR; TCRdb's copy keeps in-frame clones and lacks some. This table holds more than 550,000 clones, 90% found once. Sequenced sample: memory CD8+ T cells from PBMCs. Subset noted: CD45RO+ cells pooled with CCR7-negative TemRA cells. These receptors were taken from a man aged 18 to 35 in good health. Some clones in this sample may be carry-over from other donors' samples.

This chain links TRBV7-2 with TRBJ2-2; 8 positions match TRBD1. Germline CDR1 is SGHTA and CDR2 is FQGNSA. Trimming removed 4 bases from V and 7 bases from J; junction bases left unmatched: 8. The CDR3 length is 15 residues. The CDR3 is CASSSRQGAVGELFF. As DNA, the CDR3 is TGTGCCAGCAGCTCCCGGCAGGGGGCGGTCGGGGAGCTGTTTTTT.

This chain joins TRBV14 and TRBJ2-7, with D possibly TRBD1 on 5 matching bases. The V gene lost 2 bases and the J gene lost 5 bases, with 16 bases spanning the gap. The CDR3 has 15 residues. Per germline, CDR1 SGHDN and CDR2 FVKESK. Written as DNA, the CDR3 is TGTGCCAGCAGCCAACACGGGCCAGGCAGGGACGAGCAGTACTTC. Translated: CASSQHGPGRDEQYF.

The V and J genes are TRBV10-3 and TRBJ1-2; 7 bases line up with TRBD1. This CDR3 contains 15 residues. The V gene end was trimmed by 7 bases and the J gene end by 4 bases; junction bases not matched to a gene: 12. CDR1 and CDR2 (germline): ENHRY, SYGVKD. This chain's CDR3 is CAITLDRASGYGYTF. CDR3 nucleotide sequence: TGTGCCATCACCCTAGACAGGGCCTCGGGCTATGGCTACACCTTC.

This clone was observed a handful of times. A read error may be the cause here, since a much bigger clone is one base away. The same CDR3 is also encoded by other DNA sequences in this sample. J is TRBJ1-1 and V is TRBV7-9; D ambiguous. The CDR3 length is 12 residues. CDR1 is SEHNR and CDR2 is FQNEAQ in the germline V gene (reference sequence). Trimming left V 1 base short and J 7 bases short, with 7 bases between. CDR3 DNA sequence: TGTGCCAGCAGCTTAGGGCCAGGTGAAGCTTTCTTT. Translating gives CASSLGPGEAFF. Complete variable domain (other parts from reference TRBV7-9 and TRBJ1-1): DTGVSQNPRHKITKRGQNVTFRCDPISEHNRLYWYRQTLGQGPEFLTYFQNEAQLEKSRLLSDRFSAERPKGSFSTLEIQRTEQGDSAMYLCASSLGPGEAFFGQGTRLTVV.

V usage is TRBV9 and J usage is TRBJ2-7; D possibly corresponds to TRBD2 (6 bases). Germline V gives CDR1 SGDLS, CDR2 YYNGEE. This CDR3 comprises 13 residues. V lost 4 bases and J lost 3, with 11 bases in between. CDR3 in amino acids: CASSPRLGYEQYF. The CDR3, as DNA: TGTGCCAGCAGCCCCCGACTAGGCTACGAGCAGTACTTC.

This clone was counted once. This chain uses TRBV5-1 with TRBJ2-7; tentatively, D is TRBD2 (5 bases). The V end was cut by 2 bases, the J end by 2 bases, with 11 bases between. The CDR3 totals 14 residues. Germline loops: CDR1 SGHRS, CDR2 YFSETQ. The CDR3 spells CASSFEGATYEQYF. CDR3 DNA: TGCGCCAGCAGCTTCGAGGGAGCAACCTACGAGCAGTACTTC.

The CDR3 DNA sequence: TGCGCCAGCAGCCAAGCCGGTGTGGGGCTACACAACGAGCAGTACTTC. Residues: CASSQAGVGLHNEQYF. The chain joins TRBV4-3 to TRBJ2-7, with D tentatively TRBD1 (5 bases). Trimming removed 1 base at V and 5 bases at J, with 18 bases between. From germline, CDR1 is LGHNA and CDR2 YSLEER. The CDR3 has 16 amino acids.

The chain uses TRBV9 and TRBJ2-1, with TRBD2 matching over 9 bases. The CDR3 extends over 18 amino acids. V trimming: 3 bases; J trimming: 5 bases; junction bases outside the gene matches: 15. Germline V lookup: CDR1 SGDLS, CDR2 YYNGEE. The CDR3 DNA follows: TGTGCCAGCAGCGCCCGTAGTACGGTAGCGGGAGCCGACAATGAGCAGTTCTTC. Translating gives CASSARSTVAGADNEQFF.

The V call is TRBV29-1, the J call TRBJ2-2; no clear D. Germline values: CDR1 SQVTM, CDR2 ANQGSEA. This CDR3 region has 12 residues. The V and J ends lost 3 bases and 4 bases respectively, with 6 bases between them. CDR3 loop: CSVDLTTGELFF. DNA of the CDR3: TGCAGCGTTGACCTCACCACCGGGGAGCTGTTTTTT.

V and J are TRBV27 and TRBJ1-3, with D tentatively TRBD1 (5 bases). Germline CDR1 is MNHEY and CDR2 is SMNVEV (reference sequence). The V and J ends lost 3 bases and 0 bases respectively, with 9 bases between them. The CDR3 loop spans 15 amino acids. The CDR3 DNA reads as TGTGCCAGCAGTTTGGGACGCGGCTCTGGAAACACCATATATTTT. It encodes CASSLGRGSGNTIYF.

The rearrangement joins TRBV5-6 to TRBJ2-2, with TRBD1 matching 10 bases. V shed 4 bases and J 3 bases; nucleotides not matched to a gene: 6. Germline V lookup: CDR1 SGHDT, CDR2 YYEEEE. The CDR3 loop spans 16 amino acids. CDR3 in DNA: TGTGCCAGCAGCCCGCCGGGACAGGGGTACACCGGGGAGCTGTTTTTT. Translation gives CASSPPGQGYTGELFF.

V and J are TRBV7-9 and TRBJ2-5; TRBD2 might be the D (5 bases). The CDR3 runs to 14 residues. Per germline, CDR1 SEHNR and CDR2 FQNEAQ (reference sequence). Trimming pared 5 bases from V and 3 bases from J, leaving 13 bases between. In DNA form, the CDR3 reads TGTGCCAGCAGCCAGGTTTCGGGGAAAGAGACCCAGTACTTC. The encoded protein is CASSQVSGKETQYF.

CDR3 bases: TGCGCCAGCAGTGAGAACCACCGCGGGACAGGGGTCGGCTATAATGAAAAACTGTTTTTT. It encodes CASSENHRGTGVGYNEKLFF. V is TRBV10-2 and J is TRBJ1-4; 10 positions agree with TRBD1. This CDR3 contains 20 residues. Per germline, CDR1 WSHSY and CDR2 SAAADI. Losses at the gene ends were 2 bases for V and 4 bases for J; bases not matched to a gene: 16.

This chain connects TRBV7-7 to TRBJ2-2, with unresolved D. The CDR3 runs 16 residues. CDR1 SSHAT and CDR2 FNYEAQ come from the germline V gene (reference sequence). Trimming removed 4 bases at V and 0 bases at J, with 12 bases between. CDR3 coding DNA: TGTGCCAGCAGCTGGAGCGAGTTCGCGAACACCGGGGAGCTGTTTTTT. Residues: CASSWSEFANTGELFF.

As to this clone: The sample holds other DNA sequences that translate to the same CDR3. This sequence joins TRBV30 and TRBJ2-7, with a weak D call TRBD1 (6 bases). This CDR3 is built from 11 residues. CDR1 and CDR2 (germline): GTSNPN, SVGIG (reference sequence). V was clipped by 4 bases and J by 3 bases, with 7 bases between them. The DNA for the CDR3 is TGTGCCTGGACGGACAGCTACGAGCAGTACTTC. It translates to CAWTDSYEQYF.

The CDR3 DNA sequence: TGTGCCAGCAGTGAGACTAGCGAAGAAAACATTCAGTACTTC. Its protein is CASSETSEENIQYF. The chain combines TRBV6-1 with TRBJ2-4, with 8 bases that match TRBD2. Trimming removed 3 bases from V and 5 bases from J; junction bases left unmatched: 3. The CDR3 sequence is 14 residues long. Per the germline V gene, CDR1 is MNHNS and CDR2 is SASEGT.

This clone occurred a few times. CDR3 in amino acids: CAWSVGRAKDTEAFF. DNA of the CDR3: TGTGCCTGGAGTGTGGGCCGGGCGAAGGACACTGAAGCTTTCTTT. The chain links TRBV30 to TRBJ1-1; D ambiguous. The V and J ends lost 0 bases and 3 bases respectively, with 14 bases between them. This CDR3 contains 15 residues. Germline V CDR1 and CDR2: GTSNPN, SVGIG (reference sequence).

The chain couples TRBV6-4 to TRBJ1-4; a weak D match, TRBD1 (5 bases). Trimming took 2 bases from V and 7 from J, leaving 8 bases between them. The germline V gene encodes CDR1 MRHNA and CDR2 SNTAGT. CDR3 length: 13 amino acids. The CDR3 loop reads CASSDRGPEKLFF. CDR3 bases: TGTGCCAGCAGTGACAGGGGCCCTGAAAAACTGTTTTTT.

The CDR3 sequence is CASSEWSRASDQQFF. As DNA, the CDR3 is TGTGCCAGCAGTGAATGGAGTCGGGCCTCAGATCAGCAGTTCTTC. This sequence joins TRBV25-1 and TRBJ2-1; no reliable D call. Between the trimmed V and J ends, which lost 1 base and 11 bases, there was a span of 18 bases. CDR3 length: 15 residues. Germline CDR1 MGHDK, CDR2 SYGVNS.

This clone was counted at least ten times. The chain combines TRBV2 with TRBJ1-4, with 10 bases matching TRBD1. CDR1 and CDR2 from the germline V gene are SNHLY and FYNNEI. The length of the CDR3 is 15 residues. Germline trimming cut 6 bases from V and 2 bases from J; bases unmatched to any gene: 3. CDR3 protein: CASRPGQGTNEKLFF. Here the CDR3 DNA reads TGTGCCAGCAGACCGGGACAGGGGACTAATGAAAAACTGTTTTTT.

V and J are TRBV27 and TRBJ2-7, with D possibly matching TRBD2 (5 bases). Germline-derived CDR1 and CDR2 are MNHEY and SMNVEV (reference sequence). Deletions cut 4 bases from V and 6 bases from J, with 7 bases between. The CDR3 extends over 11 amino acids. The CDR3 sequence is CASSWAGEQYF. CDR3 sequence (DNA): TGTGCCAGCAGTTGGGCGGGCGAGCAGTACTTC.

About this clone: Other DNA variants within this sample encode the same CDR3. The chain employs TRBV7-9 and TRBJ2-7, with D perhaps being TRBD1 or TRBD2 (5 bases each). Per the germline V gene, CDR1 is SEHNR and CDR2 is FQNEAQ (reference sequence). This CDR3 region has 14 residues. V was cut by 1 base and J by 2 bases, with 9 bases left in between. The CDR3 coding sequence is TGTGCCAGCAGCTTAGGAGGGGCCGCCTACGAGCAGTACTTC. This codes for CASSLGGAAYEQYF.

J is TRBJ1-1 and V is TRBV2; D is unresolved. Germline-derived CDR1 and CDR2 are SNHLY and FYNNEI. Trimming took off 2 bases at V and 5 bases at J, with 12 bases between the two ends. This CDR3 is 14 amino acids long. CDR3 DNA: TGTGCCAGCAGTGAATTTCTTGGGGTTACTGAAGCTTTCTTT. This gives the protein CASSEFLGVTEAFF.